This T cell receptor beta chain was identified during a study of CD8+CD57+ T cells in acquired aplastic anemia. Genomic DNA templated the TCR beta VDJ and CDR3 profiling. Each CDR3 protein gets one entry after TCRdb re-called the reads with MiXCR. The sample consists of hundreds of thousands of distinct CDR3 sequences, around 60% of them appearing once. The CDR3 covers 15 residues. The germline gives CDR1 LGHNA, CDR2 YNFKEQ. Trimming shortened V by 4 bases and J by 1 base, and 13 bases separated the two germline ends. The chain joins TRBV4-2 to TRBJ1-1; D is possibly TRBD1 (6 bases). The source of this sequence is a human donor with severe aplastic anemia or a healthy control (not recorded which). Sequencing input: sorted CD4+, CD8+, or CD8+CD57+ T cells (not recorded which) from PBMCs. CDR3 nucleotides: TGTGCCAGCAGCCGCGGTCCGGACAGGAACACTGAAGCTTTCTTT. Translation: CASSRGPDRNTEAFF.